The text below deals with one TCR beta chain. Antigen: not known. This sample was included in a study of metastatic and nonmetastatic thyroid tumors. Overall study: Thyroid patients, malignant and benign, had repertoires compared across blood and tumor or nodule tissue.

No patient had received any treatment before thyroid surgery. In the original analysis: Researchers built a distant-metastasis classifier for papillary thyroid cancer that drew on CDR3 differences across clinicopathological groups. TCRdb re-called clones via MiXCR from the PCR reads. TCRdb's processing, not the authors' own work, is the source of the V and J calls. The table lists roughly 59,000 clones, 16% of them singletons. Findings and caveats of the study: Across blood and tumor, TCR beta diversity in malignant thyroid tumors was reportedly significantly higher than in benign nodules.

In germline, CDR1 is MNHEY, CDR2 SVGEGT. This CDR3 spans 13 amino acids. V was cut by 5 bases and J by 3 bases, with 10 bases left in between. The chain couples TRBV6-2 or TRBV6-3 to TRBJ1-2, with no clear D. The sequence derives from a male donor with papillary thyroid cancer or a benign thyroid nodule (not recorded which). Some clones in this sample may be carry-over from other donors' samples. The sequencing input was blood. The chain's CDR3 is CASSDLGYYGYTF. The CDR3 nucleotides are TGTGCCAGCAGTGACCTAGGGTACTATGGCTACACCTTC.